The 23 T cell receptor beta chains below were found in one sample sequenced in a study of radiotherapy plus CTLA-4 blockade in lung cancer. Repertoires were generated with immunoSEQ multiplex PCR, while TCRdb's copy carries only in-frame clones and drops some. The sample shows some 62,000 clones, approximately 80% of them seen only once. This sample comprised peripheral blood, obtained from a patient treated with radiotherapy plus ipilimumab. The receptors stem from a human donor with non-small cell lung cancer who had a complete response to radiotherapy plus ipilimumab.

V gene TRBV7-9 combines with J gene TRBJ2-3, with D perhaps given as TRBD1 or TRBD2 (5 bases each). CDR1 SEHNR and CDR2 FQNEAQ come from the germline V gene (reference sequence). The germline V and J ends were trimmed by 6 bases and 2 bases, with 9 bases remaining between them. The CDR3 is 13 amino acids. CDR3 nucleotides: TGTGCCAGCAGTACCGGGACCACAGATACGCAGTATTTT. Translated: CASSTGTTDTQYF.

V usage is TRBV5-1 and J usage is TRBJ2-7; TRBD1 agrees at 8 bases. The germline V gene encodes CDR1 SGHRS and CDR2 YFSETQ. V was clipped by 5 bases and J by 0 bases; unmatched bases: 1. CDR3 length: 13 amino acids. The CDR3 DNA follows: TGCGCCAGCAGTGGACAGGGCTCCTACGAGCAGTACTTC. Its translation: CASSGQGSYEQYF.

The chain joins TRBV9 to TRBJ1-1, with no clear D. This CDR3 contains 13 residues. Trimming cost V 5 bases and J 7 bases, with 15 bases left between them. Per the germline V gene, CDR1 is SGDLS and CDR2 is YYNGEE. CDR3 region: CASSPIRTGEAFF. The DNA for the CDR3 is TGTGCCAGCAGTCCGATACGGACGGGTGAAGCTTTCTTT.

The chain links TRBV7-2 to TRBJ1-2; 9 bases match TRBD1. The CDR3 consists of 15 residues. CDR1 and CDR2 from the germline V gene are SGHTA and FQGNSA. J gave up 5 bases and V 1 base, and 5 bases lay outside the gene matches. Here the CDR3 DNA reads TGTGCCAGCAGCTTAGTACAGGGGGCGAAGTATGGCTACACCTTC. Amino acids: CASSLVQGAKYGYTF. Based on the CDR3 plus reference TRBV7-2 and TRBJ1-2, the full variable domain is GAGVSQSPSNKVTEKGKDVELRCDPISGHTALYWYRQSLGQGLEFLIYFQGNSAPDKSGLPSDRFSAERTGGSVSTLTIQRTQQEDSAVYLCASSLVQGAKYGYTFGSGTRLTVV.

J is TRBJ1-1 and V is TRBV19; 8 bases match TRBD1. In germline, CDR1 is LNHDA, CDR2 SQIVND (reference sequence). J was trimmed by 1 base and V by 5 bases; bases with no gene match: 3. The CDR3 contains 14 residues. CDR3 sequence: CASSRGQGNTEAFF. The CDR3 DNA reads TGTGCCAGTAGTCGCGGACAGGGGAACACTGAAGCTTTCTTT.

This clone showed up just a few times. CDR3 sequence reads: CASRLTGNQPQHF. CDR3 nucleotides: TGTGCCAGCAGGCTGACAGGGAATCAGCCCCAGCATTTT. The chain uses TRBV6-6 and TRBJ1-5; 7 bases are shared with TRBD1. CDR1 and CDR2 (germline): MNHNY, SVGAGI (reference sequence). J was trimmed by 4 bases and V by 6 bases; bases with no gene match: 3. The CDR3 length is 13 residues.

The CDR3 bases are TGCGCCAGCAGCCAACAGGAATTCGGGTACTCACCCCTCCACTTT. Translation gives CASSQQEFGYSPLHF. The V call is TRBV4-3, the J call TRBJ1-6; D gene uncertain. CDR1 and CDR2 (germline): LGHNA, YSLEER. V lost 2 bases and J lost 10, with 15 bases in between. The CDR3 totals 15 residues.

The chain uses TRBV5-5 and TRBJ1-2; TRBD1 agrees at 7 bases. In germline, CDR1 is SGHKS, CDR2 YYEKEE (reference sequence). The CDR3 loop spans 14 amino acids. Trimming cost V 2 bases and J 8 bases; bases outside gene matches: 9. The CDR3 nucleotides are TGTGCCAGCAGCTTCGAGACAGGGACCTCCGGCTACACCTTC. It yields the protein CASSFETGTSGYTF.

The CDR3 spells CASSSSAGGAVTEAFF. CDR3 nucleotides: TGTGCCAGCAGTTCCTCGGCCGGGGGCGCGGTGACTGAAGCTTTCTTT. This rearrangement joins TRBV6-6 to TRBJ1-1, with D perhaps matching TRBD1 (6 bases). Per the germline V gene, CDR1 is MNHNY and CDR2 is SVGAGI (reference sequence). Trimming removed 4 bases at V and 5 bases at J, with 20 bases between. The CDR3 has 16 amino acids.

This chain uses TRBV2 with TRBJ2-7; the match to TRBD2 covers 12 bases. J was trimmed by 6 bases and V by 8 bases; bases with no gene match: 8. This CDR3 region has 14 residues. Germline V CDR1 and CDR2: SNHLY, FYNNEI. CDR3 DNA: TGTGCCAGCGTTGGTCTAGCGGGAGGGGGCGAGCAGTACGTC. This codes for CASVGLAGGGEQYV.

This clone has a single count. This rearrangement joins TRBV5-6 to TRBJ1-5; TRBD1 aligns across 7 bases. Germline CDR1 SGHDT, CDR2 YYEEEE. The ends lost 3 bases at V and 4 bases at J; junction bases unmatched: 1. The CDR3 totals 13 residues. CDR3 in DNA: TGTGCCAGCAGCTCACAGGGGAATCAGCCCCAGCATTTT. It specifies CASSSQGNQPQHF.

J is TRBJ2-1 and V is TRBV11-2; D perhaps matches TRBD1 (6 bases). V gave up 0 bases and J gave up 5 bases, with 14 bases separating them. The CDR3 runs to 16 residues. Germline CDR1 reads SGHAT; CDR2 reads FQNNGV. The CDR3 nucleotides are TGTGCCAGCAGCTTAGAGCTGTGGACAGCAAACAATGAGCAGTTCTTC. Encoded protein: CASSLELWTANNEQFF.

This clone showed up just once. V gene TRBV9 combines with J gene TRBJ2-1; TRBD2 aligns across 10 bases. The CDR3 is 16 amino acids. V was pared by 3 bases and J by 10 bases, with 13 bases of the junction left unmatched. In germline, CDR1 is SGDLS, CDR2 YYNGEE. For the CDR3, the DNA is TGTGCCAGCAGCGGACCTTTAGCGGGAGGCAAGGGGGAGCAGTTCTTC. Translation: CASSGPLAGGKGEQFF.

The V call is TRBV7-2, the J call TRBJ1-3; no clear D. V was clipped by 2 bases and J by 0 bases, with 2 bases between them. The CDR3 extends over 13 amino acids. Germline-derived CDR1 and CDR2 are SGHTA and FQGNSA. The CDR3 spells CASSLNSGNTIYF. The CDR3 DNA follows: TGTGCCAGCAGCTTAAACTCTGGAAACACCATATATTTT.

This clone was detected only a few times. V usage is TRBV7-9 and J usage is TRBJ1-3; D remains ambiguous. The CDR3 sequence is 14 residues long. V lost 5 bases and J lost 4, with 12 bases in between. Per the germline V gene, CDR1 is SEHNR and CDR2 is FQNEAQ (reference sequence). In DNA form, the CDR3 reads TGTGCCAGCAGCCCGGAGTATGGGGGAAACACCATATATTTT. This translates into CASSPEYGGNTIYF.

V usage is TRBV6-4 and J usage is TRBJ1-1; no clear D. V lost 6 bases, J lost 2 bases, and 10 bases lay in between. This CDR3 contains 13 residues. CDR1 and CDR2 from the germline V gene are MRHNA and SNTAGT. The CDR3 bases are TGTGCCAGCAGGGCGGAGAGAAACACTGAAGCTTTCTTT. This translates into CASRAERNTEAFF.

CDR3: CASTRTDTSYGYTF. The CDR3 nucleotides read TGTGCCAGCACCCGGACAGATACGAGCTATGGCTACACCTTC. The chain joins TRBV9 to TRBJ1-2, with D perhaps TRBD1 (6 bases). The germline V gene encodes CDR1 SGDLS and CDR2 YYNGEE. The CDR3 runs to 14 residues. Trimming removed 6 bases from V and 4 bases from J, with 16 bases in between.

The chain recombines TRBV7-9 with TRBJ1-3; TRBD1 matches 8 bases. CDR3 size: 15 residues. In germline, CDR1 is SEHNR, CDR2 FQNEAQ (reference sequence). Trimming cost V 1 base and J 3 bases; bases outside gene matches: 2. The CDR3 here is CASSLGGTGGNTIYF. CDR3 DNA sequence: TGTGCCAGCAGCTTAGGAGGGACAGGTGGAAACACCATATATTTT.

The chain is built from TRBV30 and TRBJ1-3; 8 bases map to TRBD1. The ends lost 5 bases at V and 2 bases at J; junction bases unmatched: 5. CDR3 length: 14 amino acids. From germline, CDR1 is GTSNPN and CDR2 SVGIG (reference sequence). The CDR3 here is CAWGQGAAGNTIYF. The DNA of the CDR3 is TGTGCCTGGGGTCAGGGGGCAGCTGGAAACACCATATATTTT.

The V call is TRBV18, the J call TRBJ2-1, with D possibly matching TRBD1 (5 bases). V was cut by 0 bases and J by 7 bases, with 13 bases left in between. CDR3 length: 15 amino acids. Germline V lookup: CDR1 KGHSH, CDR2 LQKENI. CDR3 protein: CASSPPDQSGNEQFF. The CDR3 DNA sequence: TGTGCCAGCTCACCACCGGACCAATCAGGGAATGAGCAGTTCTTC.

This clone turned up a few times. CDR3: CASSPPGTDTQYF. The CDR3 DNA reads TGTGCCAGCAGCCCACCTGGCACAGATACGCAGTATTTT. This chain joins TRBV27 and TRBJ2-3, with D hard to call. This CDR3 is 13 amino acids long. Trimming stripped 6 bases from V and 1 base from J, with 8 bases between. Germline CDR1 and CDR2: MNHEY and SMNVEV (reference sequence).

V usage is TRBV6-5 and J usage is TRBJ1-3; no clear D. This CDR3 region has 15 residues. The germline V gene has CDR1 MNHEY and CDR2 SVGAGI. V lost 6 bases, J lost 0 bases, and 12 bases lay in between. CDR3 coding DNA: TGTGCCAGCAGCAACACCGTTATCTCTGGAAACACCATATATTTT. Amino acid sequence: CASSNTVISGNTIYF.

This clone was detected once. The chain carries TRBV18 and TRBJ2-6; 10 bases align to TRBD2. The V gene's germline CDR1 is KGHSH and CDR2 LQKENI. V trimming: 0 bases; J trimming: 3 bases; junction bases outside the gene matches: 2. CDR3 length equals 17 residues. CDR3 DNA: TGTGCCAGCTCACCACCTAGCGGGGGGAATGGGGCCAACGTCCTGACTTTC. Translating it yields CASSPPSGGNGANVLTF.